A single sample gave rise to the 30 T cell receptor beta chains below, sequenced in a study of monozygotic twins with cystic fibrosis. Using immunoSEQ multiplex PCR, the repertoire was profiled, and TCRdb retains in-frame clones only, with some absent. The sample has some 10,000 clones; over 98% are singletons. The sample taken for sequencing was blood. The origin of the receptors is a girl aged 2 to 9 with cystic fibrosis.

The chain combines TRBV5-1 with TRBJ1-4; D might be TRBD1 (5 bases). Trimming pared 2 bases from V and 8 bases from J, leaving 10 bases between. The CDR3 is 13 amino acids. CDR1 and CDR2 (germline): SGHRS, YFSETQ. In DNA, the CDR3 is TGCGCCAGCAGCTTCTCGAAGGGGGAAAAACTGTTTTTT. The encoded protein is CASSFSKGEKLFF.

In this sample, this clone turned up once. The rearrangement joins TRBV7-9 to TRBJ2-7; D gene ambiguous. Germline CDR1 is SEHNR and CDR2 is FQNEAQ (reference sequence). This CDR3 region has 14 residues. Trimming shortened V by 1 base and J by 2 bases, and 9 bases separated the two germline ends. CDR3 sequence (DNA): TGTGCCAGCAGCTTAGTGGCACGAACCTACGAGCAGTACTTC. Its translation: CASSLVARTYEQYF.

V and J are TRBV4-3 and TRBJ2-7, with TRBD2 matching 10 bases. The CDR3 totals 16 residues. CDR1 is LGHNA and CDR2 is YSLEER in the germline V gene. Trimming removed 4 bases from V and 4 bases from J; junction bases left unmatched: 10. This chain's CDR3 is CASSRGLAGDLYEQYF. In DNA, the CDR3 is TGCGCCAGCAGCCGGGGGCTAGCGGGAGATTTATACGAGCAGTACTTC.

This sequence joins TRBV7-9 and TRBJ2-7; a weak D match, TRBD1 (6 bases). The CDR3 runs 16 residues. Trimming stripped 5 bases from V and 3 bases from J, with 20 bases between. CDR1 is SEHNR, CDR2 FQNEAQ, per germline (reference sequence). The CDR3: CASSHIPGQYNYEQYF. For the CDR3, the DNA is TGTGCCAGCAGCCACATACCCGGACAGTACAACTACGAGCAGTACTTC.

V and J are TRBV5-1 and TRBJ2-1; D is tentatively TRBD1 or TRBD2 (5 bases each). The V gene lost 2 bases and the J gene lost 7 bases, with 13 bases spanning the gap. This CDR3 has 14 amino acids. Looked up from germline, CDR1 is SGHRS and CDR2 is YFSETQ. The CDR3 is CASSLLGGVNEQFF. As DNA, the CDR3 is TGCGCCAGCAGCTTACTTGGGGGAGTTAATGAGCAGTTCTTC.

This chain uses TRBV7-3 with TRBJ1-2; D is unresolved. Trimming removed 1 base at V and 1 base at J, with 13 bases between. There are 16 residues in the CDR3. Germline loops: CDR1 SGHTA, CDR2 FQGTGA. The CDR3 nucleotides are TGTGCCAGCAGCTTAAATGTTAGGGAACTTAACTATGGCTACACCTTC. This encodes CASSLNVRELNYGYTF.

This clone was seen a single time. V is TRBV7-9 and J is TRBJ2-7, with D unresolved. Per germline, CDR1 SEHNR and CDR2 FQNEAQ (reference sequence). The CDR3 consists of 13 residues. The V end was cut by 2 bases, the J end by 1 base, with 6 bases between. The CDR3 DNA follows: TGTGCCAGCAGCTTACCGGAGTCCTACGAGCAGTACTTC. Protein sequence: CASSLPESYEQYF.

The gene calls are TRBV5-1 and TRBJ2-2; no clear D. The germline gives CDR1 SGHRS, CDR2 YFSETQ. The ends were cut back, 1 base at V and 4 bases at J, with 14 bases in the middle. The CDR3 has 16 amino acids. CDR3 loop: CASSLSGTVATGELFF. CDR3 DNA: TGCGCCAGCAGCTTGAGTGGTACAGTTGCCACCGGGGAGCTGTTTTTT. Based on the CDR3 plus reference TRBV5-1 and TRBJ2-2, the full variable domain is KAGVTQTPRYLIKTRGQQVTLSCSPISGHRSVSWYQQTPGQGLQFLFEYFSETQRNKGNFPGRFSGRQFSNSRSEMNVSTLELGDSALYLCASSLSGTVATGELFFGEGSRLTVL.

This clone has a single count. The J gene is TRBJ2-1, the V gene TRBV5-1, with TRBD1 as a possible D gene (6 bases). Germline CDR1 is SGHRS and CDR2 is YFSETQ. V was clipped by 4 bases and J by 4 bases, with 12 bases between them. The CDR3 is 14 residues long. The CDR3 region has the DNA TGCGCCAGCAGCATCGGACAGCAATACAATGAGCAGTTCTTC. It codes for CASSIGQQYNEQFF. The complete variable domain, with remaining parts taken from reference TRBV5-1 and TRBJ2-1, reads KAGVTQTPRYLIKTRGQQVTLSCSPISGHRSVSWYQQTPGQGLQFLFEYFSETQRNKGNFPGRFSGRQFSNSRSEMNVSTLELGDSALYLCASSIGQQYNEQFFGPGTRLTVL.

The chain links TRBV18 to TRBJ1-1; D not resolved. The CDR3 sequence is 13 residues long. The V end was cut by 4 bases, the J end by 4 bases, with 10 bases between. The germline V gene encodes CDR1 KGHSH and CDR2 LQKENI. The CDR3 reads CASSLDQFTEAFF. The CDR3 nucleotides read TGTGCCAGCTCACTGGACCAATTCACTGAAGCTTTCTTT.

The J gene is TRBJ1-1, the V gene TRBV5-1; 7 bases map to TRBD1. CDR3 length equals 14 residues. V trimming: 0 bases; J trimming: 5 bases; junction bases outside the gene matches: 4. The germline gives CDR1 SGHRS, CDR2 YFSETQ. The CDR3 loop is CASSLEGAETEAFF. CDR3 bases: TGCGCCAGCAGCTTGGAGGGGGCAGAAACTGAAGCTTTCTTT.

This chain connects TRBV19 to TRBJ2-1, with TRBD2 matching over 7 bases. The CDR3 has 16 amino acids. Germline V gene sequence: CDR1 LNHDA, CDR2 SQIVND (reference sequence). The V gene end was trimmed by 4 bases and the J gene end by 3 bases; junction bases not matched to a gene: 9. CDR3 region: CASSRERTSGYNEQFF. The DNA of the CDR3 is TGTGCCAGTAGTAGAGAGAGGACTAGTGGCTACAATGAGCAGTTCTTC.

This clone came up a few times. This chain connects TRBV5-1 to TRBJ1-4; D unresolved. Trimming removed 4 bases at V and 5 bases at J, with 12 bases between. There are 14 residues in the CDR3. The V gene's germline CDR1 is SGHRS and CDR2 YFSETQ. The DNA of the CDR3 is TGCGCCAGCAGCCCCGGGTCCCCAAATGAAAAACTGTTTTTT. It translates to CASSPGSPNEKLFF.

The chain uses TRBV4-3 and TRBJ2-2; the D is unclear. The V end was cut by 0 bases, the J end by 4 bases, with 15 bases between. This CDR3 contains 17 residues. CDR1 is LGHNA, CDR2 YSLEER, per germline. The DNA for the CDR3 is TGCGCCAGCAGCCAAGATTTGAGTTTAAGGGTCACCGGGGAGCTGTTTTTT. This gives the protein CASSQDLSLRVTGELFF.

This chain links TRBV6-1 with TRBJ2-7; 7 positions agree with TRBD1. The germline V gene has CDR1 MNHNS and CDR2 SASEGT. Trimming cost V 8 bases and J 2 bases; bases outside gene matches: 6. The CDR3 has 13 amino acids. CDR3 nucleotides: TGTGCCAGCCCCGGGACAGATACCTACGAGCAGTACTTC. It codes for CASPGTDTYEQYF.

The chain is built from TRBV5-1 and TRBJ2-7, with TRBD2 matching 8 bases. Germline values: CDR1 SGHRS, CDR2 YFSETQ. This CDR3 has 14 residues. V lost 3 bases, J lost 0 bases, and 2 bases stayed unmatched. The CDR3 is CASSSLAASYEQYF. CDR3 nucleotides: TGCGCCAGCAGCTCACTAGCGGCCTCCTACGAGCAGTACTTC.

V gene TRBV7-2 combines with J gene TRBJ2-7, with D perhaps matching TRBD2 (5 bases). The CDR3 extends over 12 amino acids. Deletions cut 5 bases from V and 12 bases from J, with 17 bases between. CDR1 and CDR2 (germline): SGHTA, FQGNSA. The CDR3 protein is CASSPAGALRYF. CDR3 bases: TGTGCCAGCAGCCCGGCGGGTGCCCTCCGGTACTTC.

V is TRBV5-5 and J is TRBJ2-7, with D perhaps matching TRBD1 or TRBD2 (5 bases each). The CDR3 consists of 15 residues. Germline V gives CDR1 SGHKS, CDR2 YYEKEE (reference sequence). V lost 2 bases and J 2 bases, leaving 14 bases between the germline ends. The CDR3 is CASSFFGTETYEQYF. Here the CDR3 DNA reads TGTGCCAGCAGCTTCTTCGGGACGGAAACCTACGAGCAGTACTTC. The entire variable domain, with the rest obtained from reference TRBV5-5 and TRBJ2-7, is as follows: DAGVTQSPTHLIKTRGQQVTLRCSPISGHKSVSWYQQVLGQGPQFIFQYYEKEERGRGNFPDRFSARQFPNYSSELNVNALLLGDSALYLCASSFFGTETYEQYFGPGTRLTVT.

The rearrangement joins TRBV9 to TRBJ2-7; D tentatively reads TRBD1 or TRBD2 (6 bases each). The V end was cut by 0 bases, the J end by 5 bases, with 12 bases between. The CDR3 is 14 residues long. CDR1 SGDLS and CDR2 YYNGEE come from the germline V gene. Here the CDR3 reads CASSVGRGIDEQYF. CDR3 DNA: TGTGCCAGCAGCGTAGGGAGGGGGATCGACGAGCAGTACTTC.

Here the CDR3 reads CASSQMTGSYEQYF. CDR3 nucleotide sequence: TGTGCCAGCAGCCAAATGACAGGGAGCTACGAGCAGTACTTC. The chain carries TRBV16 and TRBJ2-7, with 7 bases that match TRBD1. The CDR3 has 14 amino acids. Germline lookup yields CDR1 KGHSY and CDR2 FQNENV. With V trimmed by 2 bases and J by 3 bases, 4 bases remained unmatched.

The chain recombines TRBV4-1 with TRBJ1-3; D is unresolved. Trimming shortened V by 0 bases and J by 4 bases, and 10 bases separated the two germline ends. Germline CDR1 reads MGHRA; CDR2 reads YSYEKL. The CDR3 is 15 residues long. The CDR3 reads CASSQDPEGGNTIYF. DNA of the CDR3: TGCGCCAGCAGCCAAGATCCCGAGGGAGGAAACACCATATATTTT.

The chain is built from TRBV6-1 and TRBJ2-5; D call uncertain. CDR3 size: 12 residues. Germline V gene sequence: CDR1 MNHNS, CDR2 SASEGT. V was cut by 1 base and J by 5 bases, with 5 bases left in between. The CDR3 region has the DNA TGTGCCAGCAGTGAAGAACGGGAGACCCAGTACTTC. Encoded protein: CASSEERETQYF.

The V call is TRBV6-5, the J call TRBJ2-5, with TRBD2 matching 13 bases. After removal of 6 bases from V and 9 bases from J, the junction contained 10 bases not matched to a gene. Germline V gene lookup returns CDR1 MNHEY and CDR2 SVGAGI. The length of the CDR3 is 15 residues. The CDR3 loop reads CASSPKGLAGVAQYF. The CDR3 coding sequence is TGTGCCAGCAGCCCTAAAGGACTAGCGGGAGTAGCCCAGTACTTC.

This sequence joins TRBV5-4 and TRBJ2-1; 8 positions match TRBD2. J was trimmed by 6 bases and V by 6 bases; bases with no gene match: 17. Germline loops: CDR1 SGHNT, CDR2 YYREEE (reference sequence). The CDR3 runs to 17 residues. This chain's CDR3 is CASNPGGGRGESNEQFF. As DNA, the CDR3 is TGTGCCAGCAACCCCGGGGGGGGGCGCGGGGAATCCAATGAGCAGTTCTTC.

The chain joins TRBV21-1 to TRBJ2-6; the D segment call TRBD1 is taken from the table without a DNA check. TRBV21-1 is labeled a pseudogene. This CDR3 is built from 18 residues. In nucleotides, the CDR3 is TGTGCCAGCAGCAAATCGAGGGGGCGAGCTTCTGGGGCCAACGTCCTGACTTTC. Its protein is CASSKSRGRASGANVLTF.

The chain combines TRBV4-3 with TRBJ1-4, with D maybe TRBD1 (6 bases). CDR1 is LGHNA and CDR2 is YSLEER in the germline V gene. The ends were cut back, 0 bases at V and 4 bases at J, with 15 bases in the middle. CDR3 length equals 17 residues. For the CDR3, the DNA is TGCGCCAGCAGCCAAGATAAATCCGGGACACTTAATGAAAAACTGTTTTTT. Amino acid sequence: CASSQDKSGTLNEKLFF.

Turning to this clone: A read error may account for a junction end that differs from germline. CDR3 DNA sequence: TGTGTCAGCAGCGTAGGTTACAGTTCCTACGAGCAGTACTTC. Encoded protein: CVSSVGYSSYEQYF. This chain links TRBV9 with TRBJ2-7, with D unclear. From germline, CDR1 is SGDLS and CDR2 YYNGEE. The CDR3 sequence is 14 residues long.

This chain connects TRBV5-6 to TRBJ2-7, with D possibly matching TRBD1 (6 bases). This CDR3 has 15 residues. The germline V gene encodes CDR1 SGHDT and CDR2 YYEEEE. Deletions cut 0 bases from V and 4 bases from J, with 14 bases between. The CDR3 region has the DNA TGTGCCAGCAGCTTGGCAGGACAGCCGGGATACGAGCAGTACTTC. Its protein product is CASSLAGQPGYEQYF.

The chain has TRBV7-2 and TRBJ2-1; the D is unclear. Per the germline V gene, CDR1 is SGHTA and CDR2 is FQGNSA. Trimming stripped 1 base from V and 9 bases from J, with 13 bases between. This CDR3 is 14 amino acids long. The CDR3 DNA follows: TGTGCCAGCAGCTTAGATCTAGTTATAAGTGAGCAGTTCTTC. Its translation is CASSLDLVISEQFF.

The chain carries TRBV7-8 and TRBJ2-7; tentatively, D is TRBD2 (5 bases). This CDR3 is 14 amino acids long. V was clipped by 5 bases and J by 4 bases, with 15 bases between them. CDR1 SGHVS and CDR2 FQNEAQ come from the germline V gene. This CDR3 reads CASSPEAAAYEQYF. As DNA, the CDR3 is TGTGCCAGCAGCCCGGAGGCGGCCGCGTACGAGCAGTACTTC.